A single sample is the source of the 10 T cell receptor beta chains below, sequenced in a study of T cell repertoires in cytomegalovirus infection. Antigens for these TCRs are unknown. TCRdb called the reads again in MiXCR, with one record for every CDR3 protein. The data show about 130,000 distinct CDR3 sequences, more than 25% seen once. The sequencing used CD8+ T cells from cultured PBMCs, collected from culture after CMV antigen stimulation. These receptors came from a human donor in good health (CMV status not recorded). Some clones in this sample may be carry-over from other donors' samples.

This sequence joins TRBV7-9 and TRBJ2-5, with 7 bases aligning to TRBD2. Germline CDR1 and CDR2: SEHNR and FQNEAQ (reference sequence). CDR3 length equals 15 residues. V lost 5 bases to trimming and J lost 5 bases; unmatched junction nucleotides: 11. The CDR3, as DNA: TGTGCCAGCAGCCCGATAAGTCGGGGAGGGGAGACCCAGTACTTC. Residues: CASSPISRGGETQYF.

The table lists this clonotype with many counts. The chain carries TRBV11-2 and TRBJ2-5, with 9 bases identical to TRBD1. CDR3 length: 17 amino acids. After removal of 2 bases from V and 5 bases from J, the junction contained 12 bases not matched to a gene. The germline CDR1 and CDR2 sequences are SGHAT and FQNNGV. The CDR3 here is CASSLRPTRDRVETQYF. The CDR3 DNA follows: TGTGCCAGCAGCTTACGGCCTACCCGGGACAGGGTTGAGACCCAGTACTTC.

J is TRBJ1-1 and V is TRBV27; D is perhaps TRBD1 (6 bases). The germline CDR1 and CDR2 sequences are MNHEY and SMNVEV (reference sequence). The V gene lost 5 bases and the J gene lost 5 bases, with 12 bases spanning the gap. The length of the CDR3 is 13 residues. This CDR3 reads CASSPNRVTEAFF. CDR3 nucleotides: TGTGCCAGCAGTCCGAACAGGGTAACTGAAGCTTTCTTT.

This clonotype was counted at least ten times. The chain couples TRBV6-6 to TRBJ1-1, with 8 bases identical to TRBD1. The length of the CDR3 is 14 residues. With 6 bases clipped from V and 8 bases from J, the junction kept 11 bases outside the gene matches. Germline V gives CDR1 MNHNY, CDR2 SVGAGI (reference sequence). The CDR3 bases are TGTGCCAGCAGCATCGGACAGGGAGGGATGGAAGCTTTCTTT. Its translation is CASSIGQGGMEAFF.

This clonotype was counted only a few times. This chain uses TRBV7-2 with TRBJ2-1; 8 nucleotides match TRBD1. This CDR3 region has 17 residues. Germline V CDR1 and CDR2: SGHTA, FQGNSA. V shed 4 bases, J shed 0 bases, and the junction held 8 bases outside the gene matches. CDR3 protein: CASSSDRVAHSYNEQFF. The CDR3 coding sequence is TGTGCCAGCAGCTCGGACAGGGTAGCCCACTCCTACAATGAGCAGTTCTTC.

J is TRBJ1-1 and V is TRBV5-6; D gene unclear. Germline lookup yields CDR1 SGHDT and CDR2 YYEEEE. Between the trimmed V and J ends, which lost 0 bases and 6 bases, there was a span of 12 bases. This CDR3 comprises 14 residues. CDR3 protein: CASSLDSWPSEAFF. CDR3 DNA: TGTGCCAGCAGCTTGGACAGCTGGCCCTCTGAAGCTTTCTTT.

The genes are TRBV20-1 and TRBJ2-1; D might be TRBD1 or TRBD2, each matching 5 bases. CDR1 DFQATT and CDR2 SNEGSKA come from the germline V gene (reference sequence). Trimming left V 0 bases short and J 1 base short, with 16 bases between. The CDR3 totals 17 residues. CDR3 protein: CSARDTGGGRSYNEQFF. The DNA for the CDR3 is TGCAGTGCTAGAGACACGGGTGGGGGTCGGTCCTACAATGAGCAGTTCTTC.

This clonotype was observed at least ten times. The DNA for the CDR3 is TGTGCCAGCAGCTGGAGAGAGCGCAGGGAGACCCAGTACTTC. This codes for CASSWRERRETQYF. The rearrangement links TRBV5-6 to TRBJ2-5; D is unresolved. This CDR3 comprises 14 residues. V dropped 3 bases and J dropped 5 bases, with 14 bases sitting between them. Germline V lookup: CDR1 SGHDT, CDR2 YYEEEE.

This clonotype has a single count. CDR3 region: CASSPDGGGANTQYF. CDR3 in DNA: TGTGCCAGCAGCCCTGATGGCGGGGGGGCCAATACGCAGTATTTT. The chain carries TRBV7-6 and TRBJ2-3, with 9 bases aligning to TRBD2. CDR3 length: 15 amino acids. The V and J ends lost 5 bases and 7 bases, in that order; junction bases with no gene match: 10. Germline CDR1 is SGHVS and CDR2 is FNYEAQ.

V usage is TRBV12-3 or TRBV12-4 and J usage is TRBJ1-5; unclear D gene. The CDR3 totals 14 residues. Trimming shortened V by 5 bases and J by 4 bases, and 12 bases separated the two germline ends. The DNA of the CDR3 is TGTGCCAGCAGTCTGTTCGATGTAAATCAGCCCCAGCATTTT. This sequence encodes CASSLFDVNQPQHF.